These 23 T cell receptor beta chains were all obtained from the same sample, sequenced in a study of metastatic and nonmetastatic thyroid tumors. Patients had received no treatment of any kind before thyroid surgery. Through MiXCR, TCRdb re-clonotyped the PCR reads. The sample contains about 11,000 clones, about 37% of which appear only once. The sequenced sample was tumor tissue. All receptors come from a female donor with papillary thyroid cancer or a benign thyroid nodule (not recorded which). Some clones in this sample may be carry-over from other donors' samples.

The rearrangement links TRBV20-1 to TRBJ1-5; D is possibly TRBD1 (5 bases). Germline V gives CDR1 DFQATT, CDR2 SNEGSKA (reference sequence). V lost 1 base and J 3 bases, leaving 19 bases between the germline ends. The CDR3 runs to 17 residues. The CDR3 DNA reads TGCAGTGCTAGAGGGGGGTTGACAGTGGGTGTCAATCAGCCCCAGCATTTT. This translates into CSARGGLTVGVNQPQHF.

This clone was seen only a few times. V usage is TRBV6-5 and J usage is TRBJ1-2; no definite D call. V lost 0 bases to trimming and J lost 2 bases, with 7 bases between them. The CDR3 length is 14 residues. Germline V gives CDR1 MNHEY, CDR2 SVGAGI. In DNA, the CDR3 is TGTGCCAGCAGTTACTCGACTGAGAACTATGGCTACACCTTC. Encoded protein: CASSYSTENYGYTF.

The chain carries TRBV5-6 and TRBJ2-3; D ambiguous. Germline CDR1 SGHDT, CDR2 YYEEEE. Between the trimmed V and J ends, which lost 0 bases and 1 base, there was a span of 3 bases. There are 13 residues in the CDR3. The CDR3 nucleotides read TGTGCCAGCAGCTTGGCAGGCACAGATACGCAGTATTTT. Protein product: CASSLAGTDTQYF.

The chain is built from TRBV6-1 and TRBJ1-1; D may be TRBD1 (5 bases). This CDR3 contains 14 residues. CDR1 is MNHNS and CDR2 is SASEGT in the germline V gene. V gave up 5 bases and J gave up 4 bases, with 14 bases separating them. The CDR3 is CASSSRDVLTEAFF. The CDR3 DNA is TGTGCCAGCAGTTCCCGGGACGTACTCACTGAAGCTTTCTTT.

This clone was observed a few times. This chain connects TRBV12-3 or TRBV12-4 to TRBJ2-3; D might be TRBD1 or TRBD2, each matching 5 bases. Trimming left V 5 bases short and J 7 bases short, with 13 bases between. The CDR3 spans 13 residues. The CDR3 coding sequence is TGTGCCAGCAGTGGTTTTGGGGGTCATACGCAGTATTTT. Protein sequence: CASSGFGGHTQYF.

The chain joins TRBV6-1 to TRBJ2-2; tentative D call: TRBD1 (7 bases). Germline assignment: CDR1 MNHNS and CDR2 SASEGT. The CDR3 is 15 amino acids. Between the trimmed V and J ends, which lost 3 bases and 7 bases, there was a span of 15 bases. For the CDR3, the DNA is TGTGCCAGCAGTGAGGTTTCAGGGGGGATCGGGGAGCTGTTTTTT. Translation gives CASSEVSGGIGELFF.

This chain uses TRBV11-3 with TRBJ2-1, with a possible D match to TRBD1 (6 bases). This CDR3 is 12 amino acids long. Germline CDR1 SGHNT, CDR2 YENEEA. Trimming removed 5 bases from V and 8 bases from J, with 10 bases in between. The DNA for the CDR3 is TGTGCCAGCAGCGCGCAGGGGCATGAGCAGTTCTTC. It specifies CASSAQGHEQFF.

This clone was seen a few times. This chain uses TRBV27 with TRBJ2-1; D is unresolved. Germline V gene sequence: CDR1 MNHEY, CDR2 SMNVEV (reference sequence). V was cut by 4 bases and J by 8 bases, with 9 bases left in between. CDR3 length: 12 amino acids. CDR3 bases: TGTGCCAGCAGTTCGTTGTGGCATGAGCAGTTCTTC. It encodes CASSSLWHEQFF.

This chain uses TRBV12-3 or TRBV12-4 with TRBJ2-5; TRBD2 matches at 9 bases. The CDR3 has 14 amino acids. Trimming removed 3 bases from V and 6 bases from J; junction bases left unmatched: 5. CDR3 protein: CASSFAGGPQTQYF. The CDR3 DNA sequence: TGTGCCAGCAGTTTCGCGGGGGGGCCGCAGACCCAGTACTTC.

The rearrangement links TRBV30 to TRBJ2-7, with no clear D. The CDR3 covers 11 residues. V dropped 5 bases and J dropped 9 bases, with 14 bases sitting between them. Germline lookup yields CDR1 GTSNPN and CDR2 SVGIG (reference sequence). The CDR3 coding sequence is TGTGCCTGGGGGCCAGGAGTGGGGCAGTACTTC. This translates into CAWGPGVGQYF.

The chain combines TRBV11-3 with TRBJ2-2; D is unclear. The germline CDR1 and CDR2 sequences are SGHNT and YENEEA. CDR3 length: 12 amino acids. V was pared by 3 bases and J by 3 bases, with 2 bases between. The CDR3 spells CASSFDTGELFF. CDR3 in DNA: TGTGCCAGCAGCTTCGACACCGGGGAGCTGTTTTTT. The full variable domain, completed using reference TRBV11-3 and TRBJ2-2, is EAGVVQSPRYKIIEKKQPVAFWCNPISGHNTLYWYLQNLGQGPELLIRYENEEAVDDSQLPKDRFSAERLKGVDSTLKIQPAELGDSAVYLCASSFDTGELFFGEGSRLTVL.

The chain links TRBV11-2 to TRBJ2-7; no firm D call. V was clipped by 2 bases and J by 2 bases, with 10 bases between them. The CDR3 is made up of 14 amino acids. The V gene's germline CDR1 is SGHAT and CDR2 FQNNGV. DNA of the CDR3: TGTGCCAGCAGCTTAACGGACGTAGCCTACGAGCAGTACTTC. This encodes CASSLTDVAYEQYF.

This clone has only a few counts. V and J are TRBV10-2 and TRBJ1-2; 9 bases fit TRBD1. Germline CDR1 reads WSHSY; CDR2 reads SAAADI. Trimming took 4 bases from V and 4 from J; bases not matched to a gene: 10. The CDR3 runs 16 residues. The CDR3 spells CASSGVQGAGGYGYTF. In DNA form, the CDR3 reads TGCGCCAGCAGTGGAGTACAGGGGGCGGGTGGCTATGGCTACACCTTC.

The rearrangement joins TRBV2 to TRBJ1-1; possibly TRBD1 for D (6 bases). CDR1 is SNHLY and CDR2 is FYNNEI in the germline V gene. V lost 2 bases to trimming and J lost 1 base, with 17 bases between them. The CDR3 contains 17 residues. This CDR3 is CASSETLGGLKNTEAFF. The CDR3 nucleotides are TGTGCCAGCAGTGAAACGTTGGGGGGCTTAAAGAACACTGAAGCTTTCTTT. Combining the CDR3 with reference TRBV2 and TRBJ1-1 gives the whole variable domain EPEVTQTPSHQVTQMGQEVILRCVPISNHLYFYWYRQILGQKVEFLVSFYNNEISEKSEIFDDQFSVERPDGSNFTLKIRSTKLEDSAMYFCASSETLGGLKNTEAFFGQGTRLTVV.

The chain is built from TRBV28 and TRBJ1-3; D call uncertain. CDR1 and CDR2 from the germline V gene are MDHEN and SYDVKM. V lost 6 bases, J lost 0 bases, and 21 bases lay in between. CDR3 length: 18 residues. As DNA, the CDR3 is TGTGCCAGCAGATCAGAAGAACTCTCTACCTTCTCTGGAAACACCATATATTTT. Amino acid sequence: CASRSEELSTFSGNTIYF.

This clone is categorized as medium-sized. The rearrangement links TRBV20-1 to TRBJ2-1; 9 nucleotides line up with TRBD2. CDR3 length: 16 amino acids. Per germline, CDR1 DFQATT and CDR2 SNEGSKA (reference sequence). V shed 0 bases, J shed 2 bases, and the junction held 5 bases outside the gene matches. CDR3 sequence (DNA): TGCAGTGCTAGAGAATTCAGCGGGGGGACCTACAATGAGCAGTTCTTC. Its protein is CSAREFSGGTYNEQFF.

This clone appeared a few times. The J gene is TRBJ2-7, the V gene TRBV19; 8 nucleotides match TRBD2. Germline trimming cut 6 bases from V and 5 bases from J; bases unmatched to any gene: 12. Per germline, CDR1 LNHDA and CDR2 SQIVND (reference sequence). This CDR3 spans 15 amino acids. CDR3 nucleotides: TGTGCCAGTAGAGGGGCGGGGGGCGTCTTCCACGAGCAGTACTTC. As protein: CASRGAGGVFHEQYF. Drawing the rest from reference TRBV19 and TRBJ2-7, the complete variable domain is DGGITQSPKYLFRKEGQNVTLSCEQNLNHDAMYWYRQDPGQGLRLIYYSQIVNDFQKGDIAEGYSVSREKKESFPLTVTSAQKNPTAFYLCASRGAGGVFHEQYFGPGTRLTVT.

This chain uses TRBV11-3 with TRBJ1-1, with TRBD1 matching over 7 bases. The CDR3 is 16 amino acids. Germline CDR1 SGHNT, CDR2 YENEEA. Trimming took 5 bases from V and 6 from J; bases not matched to a gene: 15. The CDR3 protein is CASSPFGQAKLSEAFF. CDR3 coding DNA: TGTGCCAGCAGCCCCTTCGGACAGGCTAAATTGTCTGAAGCTTTCTTT.

The genes are TRBV6-1 and TRBJ2-7; D is unclear. The V and J ends lost 6 bases and 1 base respectively, with 16 bases between them. Per germline, CDR1 MNHNS and CDR2 SASEGT. This CDR3 region has 15 residues. Written as DNA, the CDR3 is TGTGCCAGCAGCTCCCCGGGTGATCCTTCCTACGAGCAGTACTTC. Its protein product is CASSSPGDPSYEQYF.

The chain is built from TRBV6-2 or TRBV6-3 and TRBJ2-3, with 10 bases lining up with TRBD2. Germline-derived CDR1 and CDR2 are MNHEY and SVGEGT. V shed 9 bases, J shed 6 bases, and the junction held 6 bases outside the gene matches. The CDR3 is 13 amino acids. The CDR3 DNA follows: TGTGCCAGTCGTACTAGCGGGACCGATACGCAGTATTTT. The encoded protein is CASRTSGTDTQYF.

This clone showed up just a few times. The rearrangement links TRBV28 to TRBJ2-7; D is perhaps TRBD1 or TRBD2 (6 bases each). In germline, CDR1 is MDHEN, CDR2 SYDVKM. The V end lost 2 bases, the J end lost 6 bases, and 17 bases lay between the germline ends. This CDR3 is built from 15 residues. In DNA, the CDR3 is TGTGCCAGCAGTTTAAGCGGGCAGGGGTGGGGCGAGCAGTACTTC. Translated: CASSLSGQGWGEQYF.

The sample holds a few counts of this clone. One junction end disagrees with the germline gene, perhaps due to a read error. The chain has TRBV6-1 and TRBJ1-6, with D perhaps TRBD1 (6 bases). The germline gives CDR1 MNHNS, CDR2 SASEGT. The CDR3 is made up of 17 amino acids. CDR3 in DNA: TGTGGGTCAAATTTGGCCGACGGCAGGGGTTATAATTCACCCCCCCACTTT. Translating gives CGSNLADGRGYNSPPHF.

This clone was counted between two and nine times. The V gene is TRBV6-1, the J gene TRBJ2-1; tentatively, D is TRBD1 (5 bases). The V gene lost 0 bases and the J gene lost 0 bases, with 15 bases spanning the gap. Germline-derived CDR1 and CDR2 are MNHNS and SASEGT. The CDR3 is made up of 18 amino acids. The CDR3 protein is CASSEAGFGGHSYNEQFF. The CDR3 DNA is TGTGCCAGCAGTGAAGCTGGGTTTGGCGGACACTCCTACAATGAGCAGTTCTTC.